This TCR beta chain was observed in a study of cytomegalovirus exposure and HLA in healthy donors. About the study: Most donors, around 81% of approximately 400 genotyped, fell in the Caucasian-associated ancestry cluster.

Healthy bone marrow donors made up the donors. The CDR3 is 14 residues long. CDR1 SGHNT and CDR2 YYREEE come from the germline V gene (reference sequence). The V end lost 6 bases, the J end lost 9 bases, and 21 bases lay between the germline ends. The PCR made use of 60 Vbeta and 13 Jbeta primers. How the authors handled the data: In a later analysis, about 11 million of approximately 80 million unique beta chains occurred in at least two donors. Some clones are missing from TCRdb's copy, which holds only in-frame ones; the method was immunoSEQ multiplex PCR. That table is the source of V, J and clone size, and D and trimming were worked out from the DNA. The repertoire includes some 44,000 clones, 75% to 90% of them detected once, and 8% sits in the top ten.

The sample comprised PBMCs. This receptor was identified in a woman aged 40 to 50 in good health and CMV-seropositive. The V and J genes are TRBV5-4 and TRBJ2-5; D perhaps matches TRBD2 (6 bases). The CDR3 reads CASTSEGGAGSQYF. The CDR3 region has the DNA TGTGCCAGCACCTCGGAGGGAGGCGCGGGTTCCCAGTACTTC.